Shown below are 21 T cell receptor beta chains from a single sample sequenced in a study of blood T cell repertoires in COVID-19. The repertoire was sequenced with immunoSEQ multiplex PCR; TCRdb's copy has only in-frame clones and lacks some. The data contain around 250,000 clones, more than 85% of them seen just once; the ten biggest clones take up under 9%. Input material: peripheral blood. Receptors originate from a woman in her 70s with active or convalescent COVID-19.

The gene calls are TRBV5-1 and TRBJ2-3; 8 bases agree with TRBD1. The germline V gene encodes CDR1 SGHRS and CDR2 YFSETQ. The length of the CDR3 is 16 residues. V was clipped by 7 bases and J by 0 bases; unmatched bases: 10. In nucleotides, the CDR3 is TGCGCCAGCTTCAATGGACAGGGCCCTAGCACAGATACGCAGTATTTT. Protein product: CASFNGQGPSTDTQYF.

The chain has TRBV7-8 and TRBJ1-2; tentative D call: TRBD1 (5 bases). The V end was cut by 4 bases, the J end by 8 bases, with 17 bases between. The CDR3 is 14 residues long. Germline CDR1 SGHVS, CDR2 FQNEAQ. DNA for the CDR3: TGTGCCAGCAGCTCGGAACAGCCCCGGGGGGGCTACACCTTC. The encoded protein is CASSSEQPRGGYTF.

The chain joins TRBV4-3 to TRBJ1-2, with a tentative D call TRBD1 (6 bases). The CDR3 is 15 residues long. Germline V gives CDR1 LGHNA, CDR2 YSLEER. V lost 6 bases and J lost 5, with 19 bases in between. CDR3 region: CASRQGGGRGYGYTF. CDR3 sequence (DNA): TGCGCCAGCAGGCAGGGCGGGGGCCGTGGATATGGCTACACCTTC.

In DNA, the CDR3 is TGTGCCAGCAGCCCCGAGGGGCGGGGGCCCCGGGAGACCCAGTACTTC. Its translation is CASSPEGRGPRETQYF. The chain links TRBV7-9 to TRBJ2-5; perhaps TRBD2 as D (7 bases). Germline values: CDR1 SEHNR, CDR2 FQNEAQ (reference sequence). V dropped 5 bases and J dropped 5 bases, with 21 bases sitting between them. This CDR3 has 16 residues.

This chain connects TRBV7-2 to TRBJ2-7; tentative D call: TRBD1 (7 bases). The CDR3 spans 15 residues. The germline V and J ends were trimmed by 5 bases and 6 bases, with 20 bases remaining between them. CDR1 SGHTA and CDR2 FQGNSA come from the germline V gene. For the CDR3, the DNA is TGTGCCAGCAGCCTAGGAGGGACAGCCATTTCCGAGCAGTACTTC. It translates to CASSLGGTAISEQYF. Looking up the rest from reference TRBV7-2 and TRBJ2-7 gives the full variable domain: GAGVSQSPSNKVTEKGKDVELRCDPISGHTALYWYRQSLGQGLEFLIYFQGNSAPDKSGLPSDRFSAERTGGSVSTLTIQRTQQEDSAVYLCASSLGGTAISEQYFGPGTRLTVT.

The chain has TRBV2 and TRBJ1-1; D is possibly TRBD1 (5 bases). The CDR3 sequence is 13 residues long. The germline CDR1 and CDR2 sequences are SNHLY and FYNNEI. V lost 4 bases and J 2 bases, leaving 8 bases between the germline ends. CDR3 sequence: CASSGQLNTEAFF. In DNA form, the CDR3 reads TGTGCCAGCAGTGGACAGTTAAACACTGAAGCTTTCTTT.

This chain uses TRBV7-9 with TRBJ2-7; 16 positions match TRBD2. With 4 bases clipped from V and 4 bases from J, the junction kept 10 bases outside the gene matches. The CDR3 is made up of 18 amino acids. Germline CDR1 SEHNR, CDR2 FQNEAQ (reference sequence). CDR3 sequence reads: CASSSTGTSGGARYEQYF. The DNA for the CDR3 is TGTGCCAGCAGCTCAACCGGGACTAGCGGGGGGGCGAGGTACGAGCAGTACTTC.

This chain connects TRBV7-9 to TRBJ1-3; D not certain. The V gene lost 2 bases and the J gene lost 4 bases, with 9 bases spanning the gap. Germline V gives CDR1 SEHNR, CDR2 FQNEAQ (reference sequence). The CDR3 extends over 14 amino acids. CDR3 DNA sequence: TGTGCCAGCAGCTTAAGAGTGAACGGAAACACCATATATTTT. This codes for CASSLRVNGNTIYF.

The chain recombines TRBV5-4 with TRBJ2-2, with D maybe TRBD1 (6 bases). V lost 5 bases and J lost 4, with 15 bases in between. This CDR3 comprises 15 residues. CDR1 SGHNT and CDR2 YYREEE come from the germline V gene (reference sequence). CDR3 sequence reads: CASRNRQASTGELFF. As DNA, the CDR3 is TGTGCCAGCAGAAATAGACAGGCGAGCACCGGGGAGCTGTTTTTT.

This chain joins TRBV24-1 and TRBJ1-1; tentatively, D is TRBD1 (5 bases). The V gene lost 6 bases and the J gene lost 1 base, with 8 bases spanning the gap. The CDR3 contains 13 residues. The germline V gene encodes CDR1 KGHDR and CDR2 SFDVKD. The CDR3 here is CATSRDRNTEAFF. As DNA, the CDR3 is TGTGCCACCAGTCGAGACAGGAACACTGAAGCTTTCTTT.

The DNA of the CDR3 is TGTGCCAGCAGCTTACAGGGGACAGCTCTCTACGAGCAGTACTTC. As protein: CASSLQGTALYEQYF. The chain employs TRBV7-8 and TRBJ2-7; 7 nucleotides match TRBD1. The germline CDR1 and CDR2 sequences are SGHVS and FQNEAQ. The CDR3 contains 15 residues. V was pared by 2 bases and J by 3 bases, with 7 bases of the junction left unmatched.

The V call is TRBV5-1, the J call TRBJ1-4, with a tentative D call TRBD1 (5 bases). The CDR3 consists of 14 residues. The V and J ends lost 1 base and 5 bases respectively, with 9 bases between them. Germline CDR1 and CDR2: SGHRS and YFSETQ. The DNA of the CDR3 is TGCGCCAGCAGCTTGCAGGGCTTAAATGAAAAACTGTTTTTT. Amino acids: CASSLQGLNEKLFF.

This chain connects TRBV6-2 or TRBV6-3 to TRBJ2-2; D is possibly TRBD1 (6 bases). The length of the CDR3 is 16 residues. V lost 0 bases, J lost 3 bases, and 11 bases lay in between. CDR1 and CDR2 (germline): MNHEY, SVGEGT. CDR3 nucleotides: TGTGCCAGCAGTTACTCGGACAGAGATTACACCGGGGAGCTGTTTTTT. Encoded protein: CASSYSDRDYTGELFF.

This chain links TRBV9 with TRBJ2-5; 10 bases align to TRBD2. The CDR3 contains 15 residues. The germline CDR1 and CDR2 sequences are SGDLS and YYNGEE. The ends lost 3 bases at V and 6 bases at J; junction bases unmatched: 8. The CDR3 region is CASSAGLADEKTQYF. The CDR3 nucleotides are TGTGCCAGCAGCGCCGGACTAGCGGACGAAAAGACCCAGTACTTC.

The chain uses TRBV9 and TRBJ1-5; D is unclear. The CDR3 extends over 10 amino acids. Germline CDR1 is SGDLS and CDR2 is YYNGEE. The CDR3 bases are TGTGGTCGGAGCAATCAGCCCCAGCATTTT. Amino acids: CGRSNQPQHF.

The J gene is TRBJ2-7, the V gene TRBV10-3; TRBD1 is a possible D gene (6 bases). V lost 0 bases and J 2 bases, leaving 8 bases between the germline ends. Germline-derived CDR1 and CDR2 are ENHRY and SYGVKD. This CDR3 is 14 amino acids long. CDR3 DNA: TGTGCCATCAGTGAGTCAGGACAGCCCTACGAGCAGTACTTC. This translates into CAISESGQPYEQYF.

The CDR3 loop reads CASSRTTGPGNTIYF. CDR3 nucleotide sequence: TGTGCCAGCAGTAGGACCACAGGCCCTGGAAACACCATATATTTT. V gene TRBV27 combines with J gene TRBJ1-3; TRBD1 might be the D (5 bases). CDR1 is MNHEY, CDR2 SMNVEV, per germline (reference sequence). The CDR3 is 15 amino acids. The ends were cut back, 5 bases at V and 2 bases at J, with 13 bases in the middle.

This sequence joins TRBV14 and TRBJ2-5; 7 nucleotides match TRBD1. Germline V CDR1 and CDR2: SGHDN, FVKESK. J was trimmed by 5 bases and V by 6 bases; bases with no gene match: 9. The CDR3 is 14 amino acids. The CDR3 reads CASSRQGRSETQYF. In DNA form, the CDR3 reads TGTGCCAGCAGTCGACAGGGTCGATCGGAGACCCAGTACTTC.

This clone appeared a single time. DNA of the CDR3: TGTGCCAGCAGCCCCCTGGCCAGGGCGGATGATCAGCCCCAGCATTTT. Translating it yields CASSPLARADDQPQHF. The chain recombines TRBV21-1 with TRBJ1-5; the listed D gene, TRBD1, was not tested against the DNA. TRBV21-1 is tagged as a pseudogene. The CDR3 runs 16 residues.

Concerning this clone itself: The same CDR3 is also encoded by other DNA sequences in this sample. V gene TRBV12-3 or TRBV12-4 combines with J gene TRBJ1-1; D unclear. Between the trimmed V and J ends, which lost 3 bases and 1 base, there was a span of 6 bases. There are 13 residues in the CDR3. The CDR3 region is CASSFGGNTEAFF. The CDR3 DNA reads as TGTGCCAGCAGTTTTGGCGGGAACACTGAAGCTTTCTTT.

This clone was detected only once. CDR3 sequence: CASSHAPLMERGGYEQFF. The CDR3 region has the DNA TGTGCCAGCTCACACGCCCCCCTCATGGAGCGGGGGGGCTATGAGCAGTTCTTC. The chain is built from TRBV18 and TRBJ2-1; TRBD2 matches at 10 bases. The CDR3 loop spans 18 amino acids. Germline V gives CDR1 KGHSH, CDR2 LQKENI. With 4 bases clipped from V and 8 bases from J, the junction kept 17 bases outside the gene matches.